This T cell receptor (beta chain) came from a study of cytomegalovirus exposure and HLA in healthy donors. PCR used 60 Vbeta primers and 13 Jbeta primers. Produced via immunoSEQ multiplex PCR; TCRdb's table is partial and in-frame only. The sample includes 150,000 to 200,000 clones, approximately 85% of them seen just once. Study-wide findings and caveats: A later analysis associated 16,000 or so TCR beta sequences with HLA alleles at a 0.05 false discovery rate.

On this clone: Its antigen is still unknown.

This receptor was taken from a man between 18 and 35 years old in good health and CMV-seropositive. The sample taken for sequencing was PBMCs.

The CDR3 sequence: CASRGERNQPQHF. The DNA of the CDR3 is TGTGCCAGCAGAGGAGAGAGAAATCAGCCCCAGCATTTT. This rearrangement joins TRBV2 to TRBJ1-5, with no clear D. V dropped 6 bases and J dropped 4 bases, with 10 bases sitting between them. The CDR3 is 13 amino acids. The germline CDR1 and CDR2 sequences are SNHLY and FYNNEI.